This TCR beta chain was obtained from a study of cytomegalovirus exposure and HLA in healthy donors. General study results and limits: Diagnosis of cytomegalovirus status made by the classifier reportedly showed high specificity and sensitivity.

Remarks on this clone: The antigen remains unidentified.

The PCR contained 60 Vbeta and 13 Jbeta primers. Repertoires were generated with immunoSEQ multiplex PCR, while TCRdb's copy carries only in-frame clones and drops some. The sample lists fewer than 120,000 clones, 60% to 85% occurring once. V shed 7 bases and J 4 bases; nucleotides not matched to a gene: 3. The CDR3 sequence is 13 residues long. The germline V gene encodes CDR1 LNHDA and CDR2 SQIVND (reference sequence). Despite likely unrecorded immune exposures, the donors were nominally healthy at the time of sampling. The source material was PBMCs. This clonotype was sampled from a woman under 40 in good health and CMV-seronegative. The rearrangement links TRBV19 to TRBJ1-2, with TRBD1 matching over 10 bases. The DNA of the CDR3 is TGTGCCAGTATCCGGACAGGGGGCTATGGCTACACCTTC. It translates to CASIRTGGYGYTF.